The 21 T cell receptor beta chains in this list originate from one sample, sequenced in a study of regulatory T cells in long-lasting Graves disease. In building TCR beta libraries, iRepertoire HTBI primers were used together with Arm-PCR of CDR3 regions. TCRdb reanalysed the multiplex PCR reads using MiXCR and keeps one entry per CDR3 protein. The sample gives about 450,000 distinct CDR3 sequences, over 15% of which show up once; roughly 10% is in the top ten. Documented time point: newly diagnosed GD, antithyroid drugs for less than 3 months. From RNA extracted from PBMCs, the TCR library was made. These data were also reused for a study on T cells in Graves' hyperthyroidism and ophthalmopathy.

The specimen comprised peripheral blood mononuclear cells (PBMCs), sampled at new diagnosis, from a patient treated with antithyroid drugs. The receptor set was obtained from a woman aged 30 to 39 with Graves disease.

This clonotype was counted ten times or more. DNA of the CDR3: TGTGCCAGCAGCGAACGGATGCAAGAGACCCAGTACTTC. As protein: CASSERMQETQYF. This chain connects TRBV13 to TRBJ2-5; D gene ambiguous. Deletions cut 5 bases from V and 2 bases from J, with 9 bases between. Germline V gene sequence: CDR1 PRHDT, CDR2 FYEKMQ (reference sequence). CDR3 length: 13 residues.

In this sample, this clonotype turned up many times. The rearrangement joins TRBV5-1 to TRBJ2-7; no reliable D call. Germline loops: CDR1 SGHRS, CDR2 YFSETQ. The CDR3 runs to 13 residues. V lost 4 bases and J 3 bases, leaving 11 bases between the germline ends. The CDR3 DNA reads TGCGCCAGCAGCACCGAGCAAGGCTACGAGCAGTACTTC. Protein product: CASSTEQGYEQYF.

V usage is TRBV29-1 and J usage is TRBJ2-5; D is undetermined. Per the germline V gene, CDR1 is SQVTM and CDR2 is ANQGSEA. The CDR3 has 15 amino acids. Trimming shortened V by 5 bases and J by 3 bases, and 19 bases separated the two germline ends. The DNA for the CDR3 is TGCAGCGTTACTCCTGGGTCGCCAAAAGAAGAGACCCAGTACTTC. This encodes CSVTPGSPKEETQYF.

This clonotype is a singleton in its sample. The chain recombines TRBV9 with TRBJ2-7; 7 nucleotides match TRBD2. V shed 4 bases and J 2 bases; nucleotides not matched to a gene: 12. In germline, CDR1 is SGDLS, CDR2 YYNGEE. This CDR3 has 16 amino acids. CDR3 protein: CASSPRSSGVTYEQYF. CDR3 coding DNA: TGTGCCAGCAGCCCCCGTTCGAGCGGGGTAACCTACGAGCAGTACTTC. Filled out from reference TRBV9 and TRBJ2-7, the complete variable domain reads DSGVTQTPKHLITATGQRVTLRCSPRSGDLSVYWYQQSLDQGLQFLIQYYNGEERAKGNILERFSAQQFPDLHSELNLSSLELGDSALYFCASSPRSSGVTYEQYFGPGTRLTVT.

This clonotype was counted ten times or more. V and J are TRBV5-5 and TRBJ1-1; the D gene is possibly TRBD1 (6 bases). Germline CDR1 is SGHKS and CDR2 is YYEKEE (reference sequence). Trimming took off 4 bases at V and 0 bases at J, with 10 bases between the two ends. The CDR3 covers 14 residues. Here the CDR3 reads CASSEDRLNTEAFF. The CDR3 DNA follows: TGTGCCAGCAGCGAGGACAGACTGAACACTGAAGCTTTCTTT.

Only a few counts were recorded for this clonotype. This chain connects TRBV6-1 to TRBJ2-3; TRBD2 is a possible D gene (5 bases). With 6 bases removed from V and 1 base from J, the gap between germline ends came to 14 bases. This CDR3 has 15 amino acids. In germline, CDR1 is MNHNS, CDR2 SASEGT. The DNA for the CDR3 is TGTGCCAGCAGGGAGGAAGCGGAGCGCACAGATACGCAGTATTTT. Protein product: CASREEAERTDTQYF.

This clonotype was counted ten times or more. At one end the junction does not follow the germline gene, possibly because of a read error. This chain links TRBV11-1 with TRBJ2-5; 8 bases fit TRBD2. CDR3 length: 14 amino acids. Germline CDR1 is SGHAT and CDR2 is FQDESV (reference sequence). CDR3 bases: TGTGCCAGCAGCTTAGCCGACACCTCGGGACTAGTGAACTTC. Its protein product is CASSLADTSGLVNF.

This clonotype was counted at least ten times. The chain links TRBV28 to TRBJ1-6, with a possible D match to TRBD1 (5 bases). V lost 5 bases to trimming and J lost 7 bases, with 15 bases between them. CDR3 size: 15 residues. CDR1 and CDR2 from the germline V gene are MDHEN and SYDVKM. CDR3 DNA: TGTGCCAGCAGTCTCACTTCGGGACCCAATTCACCCCTCCACTTT. This gives the protein CASSLTSGPNSPLHF.

This clonotype was found a few times. This sequence joins TRBV20-1 and TRBJ2-1; 10 nucleotides match TRBD2. This CDR3 comprises 15 residues. Germline V gives CDR1 DFQATT, CDR2 SNEGSKA (reference sequence). V was pared by 5 bases and J by 0 bases, with 4 bases of the junction left unmatched. CDR3 in amino acids: CSAPPSGSSYNEQFF. The CDR3, as DNA: TGCAGTGCTCCCCCTAGCGGGAGCTCCTACAATGAGCAGTTCTTC.

In this sample, this clonotype turned up many times. The chain couples TRBV20-1 to TRBJ2-7; 7 bases are a match to TRBD2. CDR1 and CDR2 from the germline V gene are DFQATT and SNEGSKA (reference sequence). The CDR3 totals 13 residues. The CDR3 spells CSLPGGSAYEQYF. In nucleotides, the CDR3 is TGCAGCTTGCCCGGGGGGTCGGCCTACGAGCAGTACTTC.

This clonotype occurred many times. V and J are TRBV6-1 and TRBJ2-7; TRBD1 matches 8 bases. Germline CDR1 is MNHNS and CDR2 is SASEGT. Trimming took 6 bases from V and 3 from J; bases not matched to a gene: 10. The CDR3 contains 15 residues. This chain's CDR3 is CASSPAQGAYYEQYF. The CDR3 nucleotides are TGTGCCAGCAGCCCAGCTCAGGGGGCCTACTACGAGCAGTACTTC.

This clonotype was seen many times. V gene TRBV12-3 or TRBV12-4 combines with J gene TRBJ2-7; 15 positions agree with TRBD2. The CDR3 spans 15 residues. Losses at the gene ends were 6 bases for V and 2 bases for J; bases not matched to a gene: 2. This CDR3 is CASRGTSGRTYEQYF. In nucleotides, the CDR3 is TGTGCCAGCAGGGGGACTAGCGGGAGGACCTACGAGCAGTACTTC.

This clonotype was picked up a small number of times. The V gene is TRBV24-1, the J gene TRBJ2-2; D not certain. CDR3 length: 14 residues. Trimming shortened V by 4 bases and J by 5 bases, and 10 bases separated the two germline ends. CDR1 and CDR2 (germline): KGHDR, SFDVKD. The CDR3 sequence: CATSDSMGTGELFF. The CDR3 bases are TGTGCCACCAGTGACAGTATGGGGACCGGGGAGCTGTTTTTT.

This clonotype was recorded once. The chain employs TRBV11-2 and TRBJ2-7, with D tentatively TRBD2 (5 bases). The CDR3 runs to 15 residues. CDR1 is SGHAT and CDR2 is FQNNGV in the germline V gene. Between the trimmed V and J ends, which lost 5 bases and 5 bases, there was a span of 19 bases. The CDR3: CASSPPGSGVHEQYF. Written as DNA, the CDR3 is TGTGCCAGCAGCCCTCCGGGGTCCGGGGTCCACGAGCAGTACTTC.

This clonotype was found many times. CDR3 protein: CASSLSPGQGVSYEQYF. The DNA of the CDR3 is TGTGCCAGCTCACTAAGCCCGGGACAGGGGGTGAGTTACGAGCAGTACTTC. The chain uses TRBV18 and TRBJ2-7, with TRBD1 matching over 11 bases. This CDR3 is built from 17 residues. The V and J ends lost 4 bases and 4 bases, in that order; junction bases with no gene match: 12. Germline loops: CDR1 KGHSH, CDR2 LQKENI.

This clonotype has a count of ten or more. The rearrangement joins TRBV13 to TRBJ1-2; 7 bases match TRBD1. CDR1 and CDR2 from the germline V gene are PRHDT and FYEKMQ (reference sequence). J lost 6 bases, V lost 3 bases, and 13 bases had no gene match. The CDR3 has 16 amino acids. CDR3 residues: CASSFRITGTVDGYTF. The CDR3 nucleotides read TGTGCCAGCAGCTTCCGCATCACCGGGACAGTTGATGGCTACACCTTC.

Comment on this clonotype: One base away lies a much larger clone, so this may be a sequencing read error. The chain carries TRBV12-3 or TRBV12-4 and TRBJ1-3; 9 nucleotides match TRBD1. There are 18 residues in the CDR3. Unmatched junction bases numbered 11, after V lost 4 bases and J lost 1 base. This CDR3 is CASSSEGYRGLSGNTIYF. CDR3 bases: TGTGCCAGCAGTTCTGAAGGTTACAGGGGGCTTTCTGGAAACACCATATATTTT.

This clonotype was picked up a small number of times. The junction does not match germline at one end; this may be a read error. V usage is TRBV7-7 and J usage is TRBJ2-1; D not certain. This CDR3 region has 15 residues. CDR1 is SSHAT, CDR2 FNYEAQ, per germline (reference sequence). The CDR3 DNA reads as TGTGCTAGCAGCTTAAGTCGGCGGCACTACAATGAGCAGTTCTTC. Amino acids: CASSLSRRHYNEQFF. The full variable domain, its missing parts supplied by reference TRBV7-7 and TRBJ2-1, is GAGVSQSPRYKVTKRGQDVTLRCDPISSHATLYWYQQALGQGPEFLTYFNYEAQPDKSGLPSDRFSAERPEGSISTLTIQRTEQRDSAMYRCASSLSRRHYNEQFFGPGTRLTVL.

The gene calls are TRBV6-1 and TRBJ1-4; TRBD1 aligns across 7 bases. J gave up 4 bases and V 5 bases, and 4 bases lay outside the gene matches. Germline lookup yields CDR1 MNHNS and CDR2 SASEGT. This CDR3 is built from 14 residues. The chain's CDR3 is CASSKGQDNEKLFF. For the CDR3, the DNA is TGTGCCAGCAGTAAAGGACAGGATAATGAAAAACTGTTTTTT.

This clonotype was recorded many times. J is TRBJ2-7 and V is TRBV28; possible D gene TRBD2, 5 bases. The CDR3 extends over 18 amino acids. The germline CDR1 and CDR2 sequences are MDHEN and SYDVKM. V was pared by 8 bases and J by 6 bases, with 32 bases between. The DNA of the CDR3 is TGTGCCAGCTCTCGTTTCGACAACCCCGGACTGAGCCTCGCCGAGCAGTACTTC. It translates to CASSRFDNPGLSLAEQYF.

This clonotype was picked up many times. V and J are TRBV24-1 and TRBJ2-3; D is uncertain. The CDR3 covers 14 residues. Deletions cut 3 bases from V and 0 bases from J, with 6 bases between. Germline CDR1 and CDR2: KGHDR and SFDVKD. DNA for the CDR3: TGTGCCACCAGTGATGCCAGGAGCACAGATACGCAGTATTTT. This translates into CATSDARSTDTQYF.